Listed below are T cell receptor beta chains from one sample, sequenced in a study of blood T cell repertoires in COVID-19. The method was immunoSEQ multiplex PCR; TCRdb's version includes in-frame clones alone and lacks a portion of them. Among about 130,000 clones listed, around 80% were seen once. Sequenced input: peripheral blood. The source of these receptors is a man between 60 and 75 years old who had recovered from COVID-19. Each CDR3 is given with its conserved first and last residue. The D gene is left open where the match is weak. Some rows have no size entry. The others give once, few or many, or a class for an expanded clone.

D gene	V gene	J gene	CDR3 length	clone size	CDR3 DNA	CDR3 protein
NA	TRBV5-1	TRBJ2-2	15	few	TGCGCCAGCAGCTTACGGGGAAGCGGGACCGGGGAGCTGTTTTTT	CASSLRGSGTGELFF
TRBD2	TRBV6-5	TRBJ2-3	15	NA	TGTGCCAGCAGTTACTTTAGCGGGGGGACGGATACGCAGTATTTT	CASSYFSGGTDTQYF
NA	TRBV7-9	TRBJ1-1	12	NA	TGTGCCAGCGGGCAGAGGAACACTGAAGCTTTCTTT	CASGQRNTEAFF
NA	TRBV6-1	TRBJ1-1	17	NA	TGTGCCAGCAGTGGGGCGGTACCCTGGCAGGGGAGAACTGAAGCTTTCTTT	CASSGAVPWQGRTEAFF
TRBD1	TRBV11-2	TRBJ1-2	17	NA	TGTGCCAGCAGCACGGCCCGGGACAGGGGGCCCGTCTATGGCTACACCTTC	CASSTARDRGPVYGYTF
NA	TRBV7-2	TRBJ2-3	16	NA	TGTGCCAGCAGCTCCGGGACTCCCTTTGGGACAGATACGCAGTATTTT	CASSSGTPFGTDTQYF
NA	TRBV7-3	TRBJ2-5	16	NA	TGTGCCAGCAGCTTAGGACTTACCCGCACCAAAGAGACCCAGTACTTC	CASSLGLTRTKETQYF
TRBD1	TRBV18	TRBJ2-7	12	few	TGTGCCAGCTCCCCGGGACAGGGGGAGCAGTACTTC	CASSPGQGEQYF
TRBD1	TRBV5-1	TRBJ1-1	15	NA	TGCGCCAGCCAGGACAGGGGGCCCTCAAACACTGAAGCTTTCTTT	CASQDRGPSNTEAFF
TRBD1	TRBV7-9	TRBJ1-6	17	NA	TGTGCCAGCAGCTTAGCGTCCGGAGGGGGCCATAATTCACCCCTCCACTTT	CASSLASGGGHNSPLHF
TRBD1	TRBV19	TRBJ2-5	13	NA	TGTGCCAGTAGTATTTCAGGGGGAGAGACCCAGTACTTC	CASSISGGETQYF
TRBD1	TRBV5-1	TRBJ2-2	15	NA	TGCGCCAGCAGCCCGGGACAGGCGAACACCGGGGAGCTGTTTTTT	CASSPGQANTGELFF
TRBD2	TRBV28	TRBJ2-3	14	NA	TGTGCCAGCAGACCTAGCGGGGGACCGAGAACGCAGTATTTT	CASRPSGGPRTQYF
TRBD2	TRBV9	TRBJ2-1	16	NA	TGTGCCAGCAGCGGGATCCCGGGACTAGCGGGAGTCATGCAGTTCTTC	CASSGIPGLAGVMQFF
TRBD1	TRBV5-4	TRBJ1-5	15	NA	TGTGCCAGCAGCTTGGAGGGACAGTCATCCCAGCCCCAGCATTTT	CASSLEGQSSQPQHF
NA	TRBV18	TRBJ2-3	13	few	TGTGCCAGCTCATCCGGACAGATGGATACGCAGTATTTT	CASSSGQMDTQYF
NA	TRBV5-1	TRBJ1-1	13	NA	TGCGCCAGCAGCCACAACAGGGACACTGAAGCTTTCTTT	CASSHNRDTEAFF
NA	TRBV7-3	TRBJ2-1	13	few	TGTGCCAGCAGCCCCGGACACCTCAATGAGCAGTTCTTC	CASSPGHLNEQFF
NA	TRBV27	TRBJ1-5	15	NA	TGTGCCAGCAGTTTATTCGGGGAGGGAGATCAGCCCCAGCATTTT	CASSLFGEGDQPQHF
TRBD1	TRBV18	TRBJ2-1	15	NA	TGTGCCAGCTCACCACGGGACAGGGTGGGCAATGAGCAGTTCTTC	CASSPRDRVGNEQFF
TRBD1	TRBV6-6	TRBJ1-2	14	NA	TGTGCCAGCAGGGCCGGGACAGGGCTCTATGGCTACACCTTC	CASRAGTGLYGYTF
TRBD1	TRBV2	TRBJ2-1	15	NA	TGTGCCAGCAACCCCTCCACAGGGGCAAGGAATGAGCAGTTCTTC	CASNPSTGARNEQFF
NA	TRBV5-5	TRBJ1-1	13	once	TGTGCCAGCAGCTTACAGGGTAATTCTGAAGCTTTCTTT	CASSLQGNSEAFF
TRBD2	TRBV15	TRBJ2-1	14	NA	TGTGCCACCTTTAGCGGGAGGGCGGGTAATGAGCAGTTCTTC	CATFSGRAGNEQFF
TRBD1	TRBV28	TRBJ1-2	15	NA	TGTGCCAGCAGTTTATTCGGGACAGGTGTTTATGGCTACACCTTC	CASSLFGTGVYGYTF
NA	TRBV15	TRBJ2-5	16	NA	TGTGCCACCAGCAGCCGGGACAAGGGGTTTCAAGAGACCCAGTACTTC	CATSSRDKGFQETQYF
TRBD2	TRBV29-1	TRBJ2-1	14	once	TGCAGCGTTGAAGATAGCGGGAAATACAATGAGCAGTTCTTC	CSVEDSGKYNEQFF
NA	TRBV9	TRBJ2-7	12	NA	TGTGCCAGCTCCGCAGGGGGGTACGAGCAGTACTTC	CASSAGGYEQYF
TRBD1	TRBV6-5	TRBJ1-3	15	once	TGTGCCAGCACCACCTACAGGGGGTATGGAAACACCATATATTTT	CASTTYRGYGNTIYF
TRBD2	TRBV7-2	TRBJ2-7	14	NA	TGTGCCAGCAGTCCAAGCGGGGCCACCTACGAGCAGTACTTC	CASSPSGATYEQYF
TRBD1	TRBV6-5	TRBJ1-4	15	NA	TGTGCCAGCAGCGGACAGGGGGATTCGAGTGAAAAACTGTTTTTT	CASSGQGDSSEKLFF
NA	TRBV28	TRBJ2-2	16	once	TGTGCCAGCAGTGCCCAGACAGGTCTCGCCACCGGGGAGCTGTTTTTT	CASSAQTGLATGELFF
TRBD1	TRBV5-1	TRBJ2-3	16	few	TGCGCCAGCAGCTTGGGCGGACAGGGGAGCACAGATACGCAGTATTTT	CASSLGGQGSTDTQYF
TRBD1	TRBV28	TRBJ2-2	15	once	TGTGCCAGCAGTATCCCCGACAGGGCTACCGGGGAGCTGTTTTTT	CASSIPDRATGELFF
TRBD2	TRBV7-9	TRBJ2-1	14	NA	TGTGCCAGCCGCGCTTCTAGCGGGACTAATGAGCAGTTCTTC	CASRASSGTNEQFF
TRBD1	TRBV18	TRBJ1-1	14	NA	TGTGCCAGCTCACCCGGGACAGGTGGGGCTGAAGCTTTCTTT	CASSPGTGGAEAFF
TRBD1	TRBV5-4	TRBJ1-4	15	NA	TGTGCCAGCAGCTTGGCTGGCAGGGGGAATGGAAAACTGTTTTTT	CASSLAGRGNGKLFF
TRBD1	TRBV28	TRBJ1-1	17	NA	TGTGCCAGCAGTACACGGACAGGGGGACGGGCGAACACTGAAGCTTTCTTT	CASSTRTGGRANTEAFF
TRBD2	TRBV5-5	TRBJ2-2	16	once	TGTGCCAGCAGCACGGGACTAGCGGGAAACACCGGGGAGCTGTTTTTT	CASSTGLAGNTGELFF
NA	TRBV9	TRBJ2-1	14	few	TGTGCCAGCAGCAGCGGAAGCTCCTACAATGAGCAGTTCTTC	CASSSGSSYNEQFF
NA	TRBV7-9	TRBJ1-3	15	NA	TGTGCCAGCGGATACTGGAGTAACTCTGGAAACACCATATATTTT	CASGYWSNSGNTIYF
TRBD1	TRBV28	TRBJ1-2	13	NA	TGTGCCAGCACCTGGACAGGGAACTATGGCTACACCTTC	CASTWTGNYGYTF
TRBD1	TRBV19	TRBJ1-5	17	NA	TGTGCCAGTAGGAATGCAGGGACAGACCTTAGCAATCAGCCCCAGCATTTT	CASRNAGTDLSNQPQHF
TRBD1	TRBV7-2	TRBJ1-1	15	NA	TGTGCCAGCAGCTTAGAGGGGGCCGGTGGGACTGAAGCTTTCTTT	CASSLEGAGGTEAFF
TRBD1	TRBV7-2	TRBJ1-2	16	NA	TGTGCCAGCAGCCCCACGGGACAGGGAGTAATCTATGGCTACACCTTC	CASSPTGQGVIYGYTF